This entry lists 4 T cell receptor beta chains sequenced from one sample in a study of T cells in tumors after PD-1 blockade. Profiled with immunoSEQ multiplex PCR; TCRdb holds only in-frame clones, not every one. The data hold about 20,000 clones, with 78% observed a single time. This sample comprised PBMCs, obtained before anti-PD-1 treatment. The receptors were sampled from a human donor with basal cell carcinoma.

The chain recombines TRBV19 with TRBJ1-4; a possible D gene is TRBD1 (5 bases). The CDR3 runs to 16 residues. Germline CDR1 is LNHDA and CDR2 is SQIVND (reference sequence). Trimming shortened V by 10 bases and J by 5 bases, and 23 bases separated the two germline ends. The CDR3 nucleotides read TGTGCCACCACGGTCGGGGCCGTGTTAAAGAATGAAAAACTGTTTTTT. It specifies CATTVGAVLKNEKLFF.

This sequence joins TRBV29-1 and TRBJ2-5; D may match TRBD1 or TRBD2 (6 bases each). The CDR3 totals 12 residues. Germline CDR1 is SQVTM and CDR2 is ANQGSEA. V was pared by 6 bases and J by 4 bases, with 12 bases between. The CDR3 region has the DNA TGCAGCGTAGGGGGGTCGGGAGAGACCCAGTACTTC. Amino acids: CSVGGSGETQYF. The full variable domain, in which reference TRBV29-1 and TRBJ2-5 provide the parts outside the CDR3, is SAVISQKPSRDICQRGTSLTIQCQVDSQVTMMFWYRQQPGQSLTLIATANQGSEATYESGFVIDKFPISRPNLTFSTLTVSNMSPEDSSIYLCSVGGSGETQYFGPGTRLLVL.

Judged by abundance, this clone is large. Other DNA sequences in the same sample also yield this CDR3. This rearrangement joins TRBV9 to TRBJ2-1, with TRBD1 identical over 8 bases. With V trimmed by 3 bases and J by 4 bases, 3 bases remained unmatched. The length of the CDR3 is 14 residues. Per the germline V gene, CDR1 is SGDLS and CDR2 is YYNGEE. The CDR3 DNA follows: TGTGCCAGCAGCGCCGGGACAGGTTACAATGAGCAGTTCTTC. Its protein product is CASSAGTGYNEQFF.

The chain recombines TRBV5-6 with TRBJ1-1; no firm D call. V was pared by 4 bases and J by 1 base, with 14 bases between. The CDR3 contains 15 residues. The V gene's germline CDR1 is SGHDT and CDR2 YYEEEE. CDR3: CASSREPQENTEAFF. In DNA form, the CDR3 reads TGTGCCAGCAGCCGGGAGCCCCAAGAGAACACTGAAGCTTTCTTT.